This T cell receptor (beta chain) was profiled in a study of T-cell memory formation after mild COVID-19. Turning to the study itself: The two donors had largely donor-specific TCR clusters.

Ten or more counts support this clonotype. Its antigen remains unknown. TCRdb passed the 5' RACE reads through MiXCR, listing each CDR3 protein once. The table records approximately 190,000 distinct CDR3 sequences, 15% to 20% of them present only once. General observations from the study: The main location of contracting CD4+ clones was CM and EM, and that of contracting CD8+ clones was EMRA. The appearance of some responding clones in pre-infection memory suggested that cross-reactive memory joined.

The germline gives CDR1 LNHNV, CDR2 YYDKDF (reference sequence). CDR3 length: 12 amino acids. V lost 1 base and J 5 bases, leaving 4 bases between the germline ends. This clonotype was obtained from an adult woman who had mild COVID-19 (a few samples of this study predate the infection). Cell type and time point are not known. V gene TRBV15 combines with J gene TRBJ2-3; D unresolved. Material: PBMCs or a T cell subset sorted from them (not recorded which). CDR3 loop: CATSRVKDTQYF. For the CDR3, the DNA is TGTGCCACCAGCAGAGTAAAAGATACGCAGTATTTT.